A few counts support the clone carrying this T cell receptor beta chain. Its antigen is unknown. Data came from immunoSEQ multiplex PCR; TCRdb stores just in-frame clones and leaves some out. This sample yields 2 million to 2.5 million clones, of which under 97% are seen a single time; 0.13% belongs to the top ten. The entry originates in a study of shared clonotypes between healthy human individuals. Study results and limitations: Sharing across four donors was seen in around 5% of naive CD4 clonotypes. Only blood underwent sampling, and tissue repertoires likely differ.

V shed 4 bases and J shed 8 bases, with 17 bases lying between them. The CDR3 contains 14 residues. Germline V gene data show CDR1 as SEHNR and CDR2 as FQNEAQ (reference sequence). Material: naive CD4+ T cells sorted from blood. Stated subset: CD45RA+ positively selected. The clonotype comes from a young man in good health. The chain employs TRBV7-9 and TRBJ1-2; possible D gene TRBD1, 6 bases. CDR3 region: CASSYRDRPGGYTF. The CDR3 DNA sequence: TGTGCCAGCAGCTACAGGGACCGCCCGGGGGGCTACACCTTC.